This record looks at one T cell receptor beta chain sequence and its context. As yet, its antigen is unknown. The repertoire was sequenced with immunoSEQ multiplex PCR; TCRdb's copy has only in-frame clones and lacks some. The sample holds roughly 100,000 clones, roughly 87% seen once. V was cut by 4 bases and J by 7 bases, with 18 bases left in between. In germline, CDR1 is SGDLS, CDR2 YYNGEE. The CDR3 has 15 residues. Blood sampling was done at baseline, cycle 4 day 1, and cycle 7 day 1. This entry comes from a study of OX40 agonist ivuxolimab in advanced cancers. Background on the study: Every 2 weeks, patients got intravenous ivuxolimab at one of six dose levels (0.01-10 mg/kg).

Study conclusions and caveats: Averaged across samples, CD8+ T cells carried more expanded clones than CD4+ did. Dosing at 0.1 to 3.0 mg/kg was accompanied by clonal expansion of CD4+ and CD8+ blood T cells by week 6.

The receptor was derived from an adult with an advanced solid tumor such as melanoma, head and neck, liver or kidney cancer. The specimen comprised CD4+ or CD8+ T cells sorted from blood, sampled in a trial of the OX40 agonist ivuxolimab. This chain connects TRBV9 to TRBJ2-1; either TRBD1 or TRBD2 may fit D (6 bases each). The CDR3 region is CASSPEGGAVNEQFF. The CDR3 DNA reads as TGTGCCAGCAGCCCAGAGGGGGGAGCGGTTAATGAGCAGTTCTTC.